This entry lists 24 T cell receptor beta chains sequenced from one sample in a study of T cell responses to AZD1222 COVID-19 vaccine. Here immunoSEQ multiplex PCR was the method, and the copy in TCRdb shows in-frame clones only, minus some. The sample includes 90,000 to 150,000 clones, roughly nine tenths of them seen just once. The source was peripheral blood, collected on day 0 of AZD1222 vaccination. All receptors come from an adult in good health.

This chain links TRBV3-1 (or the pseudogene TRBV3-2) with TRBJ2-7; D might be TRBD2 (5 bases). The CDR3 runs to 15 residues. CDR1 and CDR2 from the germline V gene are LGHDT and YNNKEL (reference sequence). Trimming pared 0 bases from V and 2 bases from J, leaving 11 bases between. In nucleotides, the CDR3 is TGTGCCAGCAGCCAAGACCCGGGAAACCCCTACGAGCAGTACTTC. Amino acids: CASSQDPGNPYEQYF.

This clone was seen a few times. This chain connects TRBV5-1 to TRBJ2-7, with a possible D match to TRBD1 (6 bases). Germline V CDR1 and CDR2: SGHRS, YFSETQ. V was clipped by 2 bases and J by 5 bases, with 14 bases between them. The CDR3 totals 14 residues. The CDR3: CASSLEQGVHEQYF. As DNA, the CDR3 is TGCGCCAGCAGCTTAGAACAGGGCGTCCACGAGCAGTACTTC.

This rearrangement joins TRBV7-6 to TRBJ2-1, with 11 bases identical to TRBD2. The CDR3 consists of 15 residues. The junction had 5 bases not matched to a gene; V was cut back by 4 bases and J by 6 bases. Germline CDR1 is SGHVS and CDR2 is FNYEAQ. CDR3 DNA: TGTGCCAGCAGCTCTTATAGCGGGAGGGTCAATGAGCAGTTCTTC. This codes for CASSSYSGRVNEQFF.

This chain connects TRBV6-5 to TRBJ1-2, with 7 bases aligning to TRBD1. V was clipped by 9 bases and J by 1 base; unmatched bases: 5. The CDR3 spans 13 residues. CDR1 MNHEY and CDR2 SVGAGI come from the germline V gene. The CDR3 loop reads CASPGQHNYGYTF. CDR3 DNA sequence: TGTGCCAGTCCGGGACAGCATAACTATGGCTACACCTTC.

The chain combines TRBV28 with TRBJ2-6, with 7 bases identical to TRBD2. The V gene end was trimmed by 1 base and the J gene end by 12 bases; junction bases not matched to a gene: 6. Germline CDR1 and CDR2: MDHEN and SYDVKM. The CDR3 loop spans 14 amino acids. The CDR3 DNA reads TGTGCCAGCAGTTTATCCCAGGCTAGCGGCGTCCTGACTTTC. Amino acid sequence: CASSLSQASGVLTF. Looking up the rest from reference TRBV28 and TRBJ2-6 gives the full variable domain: DVKVTQSSRYLVKRTGEKVFLECVQDMDHENMFWYRQDPGLGLRLIYFSYDVKMKEKGDIPEGYSVSREKKERFSLILESASTNQTSMYLCASSLSQASGVLTFGAGSRLTVL.

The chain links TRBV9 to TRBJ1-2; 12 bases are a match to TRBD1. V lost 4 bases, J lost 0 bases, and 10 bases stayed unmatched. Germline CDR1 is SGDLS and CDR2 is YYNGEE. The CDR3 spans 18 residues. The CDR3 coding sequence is TGTGCCAGCAGCACCGCTGCGGGACAGGGGGCTGCTAACTATGGCTACACCTTC. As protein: CASSTAAGQGAANYGYTF.

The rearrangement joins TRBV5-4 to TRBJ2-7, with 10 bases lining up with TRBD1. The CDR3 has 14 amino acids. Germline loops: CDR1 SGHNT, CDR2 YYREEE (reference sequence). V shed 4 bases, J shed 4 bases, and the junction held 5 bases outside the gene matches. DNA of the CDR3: TGTGCCAGCAGCGGGGACAGGGGTCTATACGAGCAGTACTTC. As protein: CASSGDRGLYEQYF.

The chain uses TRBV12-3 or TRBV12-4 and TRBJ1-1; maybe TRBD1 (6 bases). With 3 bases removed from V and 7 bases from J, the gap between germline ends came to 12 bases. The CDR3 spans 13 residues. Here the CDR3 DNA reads TGTGCCAGCAGTTTCCCCGACAGGCGTGAAGCTTTCTTT. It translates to CASSFPDRREAFF.

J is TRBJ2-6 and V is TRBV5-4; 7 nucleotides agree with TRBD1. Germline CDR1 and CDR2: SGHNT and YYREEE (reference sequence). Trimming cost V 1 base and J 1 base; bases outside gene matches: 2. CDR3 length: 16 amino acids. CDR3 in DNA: TGTGCCAGCAGCTTGTTCAGGGGGTCTGGGGCCAACGTCCTGACTTTC. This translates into CASSLFRGSGANVLTF. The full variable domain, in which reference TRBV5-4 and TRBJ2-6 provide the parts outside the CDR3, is ETGVTQSPTHLIKTRGQQVTLRCSSQSGHNTVSWYQQALGQGPQFIFQYYREEENGRGNFPPRFSGLQFPNYSSELNVNALELDDSALYLCASSLFRGSGANVLTFGAGSRLTVL.

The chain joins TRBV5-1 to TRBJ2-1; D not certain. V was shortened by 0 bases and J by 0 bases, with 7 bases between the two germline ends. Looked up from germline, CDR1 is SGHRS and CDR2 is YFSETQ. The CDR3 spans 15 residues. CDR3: CASSLARVSYNEQFF. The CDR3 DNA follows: TGCGCCAGCAGCTTGGCTCGGGTCTCCTACAATGAGCAGTTCTTC.

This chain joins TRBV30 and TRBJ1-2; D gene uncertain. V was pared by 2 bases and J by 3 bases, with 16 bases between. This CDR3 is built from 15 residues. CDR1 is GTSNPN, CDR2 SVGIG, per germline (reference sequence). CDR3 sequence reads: CAWSPPDKLDYGYTF. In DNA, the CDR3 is TGTGCCTGGAGTCCCCCCGACAAGTTAGACTATGGCTACACCTTC. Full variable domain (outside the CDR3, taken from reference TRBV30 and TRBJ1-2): SQTIHQWPATLVQPVGSPLSLECTVEGTSNPNLYWYRQAAGRGLQLLFYSVGIGQISSEVPQNLSASRPQDRQFILSSKKLLLSDSGFYLCAWSPPDKLDYGYTFGSGTRLTVV.

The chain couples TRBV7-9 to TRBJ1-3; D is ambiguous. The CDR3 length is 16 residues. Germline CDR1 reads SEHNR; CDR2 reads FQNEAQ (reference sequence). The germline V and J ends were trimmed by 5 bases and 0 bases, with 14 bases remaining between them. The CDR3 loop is CASSARLFNSGNTIYF. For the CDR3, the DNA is TGTGCCAGCAGCGCTAGACTGTTTAACTCTGGAAACACCATATATTTT.

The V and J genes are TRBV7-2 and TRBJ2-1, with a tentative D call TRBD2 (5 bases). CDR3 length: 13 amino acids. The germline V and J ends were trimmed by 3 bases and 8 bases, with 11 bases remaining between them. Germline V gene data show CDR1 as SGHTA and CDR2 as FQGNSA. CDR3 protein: CASSFGLKDEQFF. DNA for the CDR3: TGTGCCAGCAGCTTTGGACTGAAGGATGAGCAGTTCTTC. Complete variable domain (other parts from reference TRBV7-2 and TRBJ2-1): GAGVSQSPSNKVTEKGKDVELRCDPISGHTALYWYRQSLGQGLEFLIYFQGNSAPDKSGLPSDRFSAERTGGSVSTLTIQRTQQEDSAVYLCASSFGLKDEQFFGPGTRLTVL.

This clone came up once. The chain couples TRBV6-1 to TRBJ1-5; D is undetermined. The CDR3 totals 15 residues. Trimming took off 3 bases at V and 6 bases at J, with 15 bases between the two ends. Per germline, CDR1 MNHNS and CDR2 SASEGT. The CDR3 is CASSELTGYGQPQHF. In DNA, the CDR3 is TGTGCCAGCAGTGAGTTGACTGGTTATGGTCAGCCCCAGCATTTT.

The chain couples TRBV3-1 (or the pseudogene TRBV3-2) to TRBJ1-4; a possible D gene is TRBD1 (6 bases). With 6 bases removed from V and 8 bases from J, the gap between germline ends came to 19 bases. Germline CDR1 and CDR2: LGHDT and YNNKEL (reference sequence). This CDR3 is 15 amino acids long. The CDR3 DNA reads TGTGCCAGCAGGTCGTCAGGGGTTTTGGAGGAAAAACTGTTTTTT. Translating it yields CASRSSGVLEEKLFF.

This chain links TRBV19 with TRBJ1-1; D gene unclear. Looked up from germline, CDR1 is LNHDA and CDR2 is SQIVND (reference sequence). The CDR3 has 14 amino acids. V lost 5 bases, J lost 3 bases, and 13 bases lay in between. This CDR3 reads CASSGYSTHTEAFF. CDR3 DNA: TGTGCCAGTAGTGGTTATTCGACTCACACTGAAGCTTTCTTT.

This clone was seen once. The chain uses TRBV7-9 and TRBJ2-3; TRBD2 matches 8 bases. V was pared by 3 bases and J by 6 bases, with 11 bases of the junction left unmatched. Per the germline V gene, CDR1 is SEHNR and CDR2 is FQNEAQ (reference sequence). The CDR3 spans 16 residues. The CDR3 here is CASSLGAGGSRDTQYF. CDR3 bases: TGTGCCAGCAGCTTGGGGGCGGGAGGTTCGCGTGATACGCAGTATTTT.

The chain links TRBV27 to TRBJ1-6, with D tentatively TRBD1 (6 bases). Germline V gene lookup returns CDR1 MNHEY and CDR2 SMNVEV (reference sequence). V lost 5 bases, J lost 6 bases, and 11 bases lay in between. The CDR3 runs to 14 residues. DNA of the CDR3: TGTGCCAGCAGTCCACTGGACAGTAATTCACCCCTCCACTTT. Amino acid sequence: CASSPLDSNSPLHF.

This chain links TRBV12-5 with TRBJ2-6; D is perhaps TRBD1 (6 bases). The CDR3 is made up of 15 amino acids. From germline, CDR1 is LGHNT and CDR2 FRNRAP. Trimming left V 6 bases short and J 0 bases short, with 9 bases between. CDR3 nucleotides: TGTGCTAGTGGCACAGGGTTCTCTGGGGCCAACGTCCTGACTTTC. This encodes CASGTGFSGANVLTF.

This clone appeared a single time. The CDR3 sequence: CASSVHSDSGNTIYF. The DNA of the CDR3 is TGTGCCAGCAGCGTACACAGTGACTCTGGAAACACCATATATTTT. The genes are TRBV9 and TRBJ1-3; no clear D. Germline lookup yields CDR1 SGDLS and CDR2 YYNGEE. This CDR3 has 15 amino acids. V lost 1 base to trimming and J lost 0 bases, with 8 bases between them.

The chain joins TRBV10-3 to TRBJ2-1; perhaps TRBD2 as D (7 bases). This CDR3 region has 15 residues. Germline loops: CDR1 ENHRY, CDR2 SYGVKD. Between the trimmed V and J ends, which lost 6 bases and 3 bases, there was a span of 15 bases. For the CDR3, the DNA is TGTGCCATCAGGGGGGCCGGGGACTACTACAATGAGCAGTTCTTC. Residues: CAIRGAGDYYNEQFF.

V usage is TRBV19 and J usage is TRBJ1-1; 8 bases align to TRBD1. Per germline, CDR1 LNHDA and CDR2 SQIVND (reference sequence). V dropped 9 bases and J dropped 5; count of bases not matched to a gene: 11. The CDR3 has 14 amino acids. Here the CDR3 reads CASQRQGSGTEAFF. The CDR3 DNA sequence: TGTGCCAGCCAGAGACAGGGGTCAGGGACTGAAGCTTTCTTT.

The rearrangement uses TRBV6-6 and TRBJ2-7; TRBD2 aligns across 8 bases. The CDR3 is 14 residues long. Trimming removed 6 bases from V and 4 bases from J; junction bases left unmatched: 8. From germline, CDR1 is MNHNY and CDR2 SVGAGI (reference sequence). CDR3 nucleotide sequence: TGTGCCAGCAGCGACAGGCCGGGGGGGTACGAGCAGTACTTC. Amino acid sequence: CASSDRPGGYEQYF.

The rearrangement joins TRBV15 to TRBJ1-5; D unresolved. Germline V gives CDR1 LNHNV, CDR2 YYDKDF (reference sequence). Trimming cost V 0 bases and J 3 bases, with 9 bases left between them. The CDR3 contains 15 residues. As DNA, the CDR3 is TGTGCCACCAGCAGAGATAAGGGTTTCAATCAGCCCCAGCATTTT. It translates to CATSRDKGFNQPQHF. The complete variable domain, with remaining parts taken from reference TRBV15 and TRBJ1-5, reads DAMVIQNPRYQVTQFGKPVTLSCSQTLNHNVMYWYQQKSSQAPKLLFHYYDKDFNNEADTPDNFQSRRPNTSFCFLDIRSPGLGDTAMYLCATSRDKGFNQPQHFGDGTRLSIL.